The 16 T cell receptor beta chains presented below share a single source sample, sequenced in a study of blood T cells in healthy people across ages. A J-beta primer mix and a sample-barcoded 5' primer were used in a second PCR of roughly 6 to 12 cycles. TCRdb recomputed calls from the 5' RACE reads with MiXCR, one row per CDR3 protein. The table lists about 800,000 distinct CDR3 sequences, around a quarter of them singletons, with 3% to 4.5% in the top ten. In addition, the sample was reused for a study of T cells of mothers and their children.

Sequencing was carried out using blood. The receptors shown here come from a boy aged 5-17 years in good health.

The chain employs TRBV2 and TRBJ2-5, with no clear D. The J call is uncertain, as TRBJ2-7 better fits the DNA end. The CDR3 consists of 13 residues. Looked up from germline, CDR1 is SNHLY and CDR2 is FYNNEI. The CDR3 here is CASRTGRPYEQYF. The CDR3 bases are TGTGCCAGCAGGACTGGACGACCCTACGAGCAGTACTTC.

The table lists this clonotype with a few counts. This chain joins TRBV14 and TRBJ2-7; maybe TRBD1 (6 bases). V was clipped by 1 base and J by 2 bases, with 9 bases between them. Germline CDR1 and CDR2: SGHDN and FVKESK. The length of the CDR3 is 14 residues. CDR3 bases: TGTGCCAGCAGCCAAGTTACAGGGCCCTACGAGCAGTACTTC. Translated: CASSQVTGPYEQYF.

This clonotype was detected a few times. The V and J genes are TRBV4-3 and TRBJ1-2; 8 bases agree with TRBD1. The trim removed 0 bases at V and 4 bases at J, leaving 7 bases unmatched. Germline CDR1 LGHNA, CDR2 YSLEER. This CDR3 region has 16 residues. CDR3 nucleotides: TGCGCCAGCAGCCAAGATCAAACAGGGGGAGCCTATGGCTACACCTTC. Its protein product is CASSQDQTGGAYGYTF.

This chain uses TRBV7-2 with TRBJ1-6; D is ambiguous. There are 17 residues in the CDR3. V shed 4 bases and J shed 0 bases, with 13 bases lying between them. Germline CDR1 is SGHTA and CDR2 is FQGNSA. CDR3 protein: CASSSSGVSSYNSPLHF. The CDR3 region has the DNA TGTGCCAGCAGCTCCAGCGGGGTCAGCTCCTATAATTCACCCCTCCACTTT.

This sequence joins TRBV28 and TRBJ1-2; D is unclear. V lost 6 bases, J lost 2 bases, and 13 bases lay in between. This CDR3 spans 14 amino acids. Germline V CDR1 and CDR2: MDHEN, SYDVKM. The CDR3 protein is CASSRFGGNYGYTF. The DNA for the CDR3 is TGTGCCAGCAGCCGGTTTGGAGGCAACTATGGCTACACCTTC.

This clonotype was counted a few times. The gene calls are TRBV20-1 and TRBJ2-3, with 11 bases lining up with TRBD2. This CDR3 has 15 residues. V gave up 5 bases and J gave up 6 bases; unmatched junction bases: 10. Germline assignment: CDR1 DFQATT and CDR2 SNEGSKA (reference sequence). CDR3 sequence reads: CSAGPSSGRKDTQYF. As DNA, the CDR3 is TGCAGTGCTGGACCTTCTAGCGGGAGGAAGGATACGCAGTATTTT.

This chain joins TRBV18 and TRBJ2-5; D gene ambiguous. Matching the DNA end better, TRBJ2-1 makes the J call doubtful. The CDR3 is 14 residues long. CDR1 is KGHSH and CDR2 is LQKENI in the germline V gene. CDR3: CASSPRGPNNEQFF. Written as DNA, the CDR3 is TGTGCCAGCTCACCACGGGGTCCGAACAATGAGCAGTTCTTC.

CDR3 protein: CASSLQTGGFMNGYTF. In nucleotides, the CDR3 is TGTGCCAGCAGTTTGCAAACAGGGGGGTTCATGAATGGCTACACCTTC. The gene calls are TRBV28 and TRBJ1-2, with 8 bases that match TRBD1. The CDR3 totals 16 residues. Losses at the gene ends were 3 bases for V and 6 bases for J; bases not matched to a gene: 12. Germline V gene lookup returns CDR1 MDHEN and CDR2 SYDVKM.

The chain recombines TRBV29-1 with TRBJ1-1, with D unclear. The CDR3 runs to 13 residues. V shed 7 bases and J shed 1 base, with 13 bases lying between them. Germline assignment: CDR1 SQVTM and CDR2 ANQGSEA. CDR3 amino acids: CSAGQPKNTEAFF. The DNA for the CDR3 is TGCAGCGCTGGCCAGCCTAAGAACACTGAAGCTTTCTTT.

This clonotype was detected a few times. This chain links TRBV6-1 with TRBJ2-1; a possible D gene is TRBD1 (6 bases). The CDR3 extends over 18 amino acids. CDR1 is MNHNS and CDR2 is SASEGT in the germline V gene. The V end was cut by 8 bases, the J end by 7 bases, with 30 bases between. The CDR3 here is CASWFSVMTLLGANEQFF. CDR3 nucleotide sequence: TGTGCCAGCTGGTTTTCAGTTATGACACTTTTGGGGGCGAATGAGCAGTTCTTC.

This clonotype occurred a few times. The genes are TRBV12-3 or TRBV12-4 and TRBJ1-4, with 9 bases identical to TRBD1. Germline trimming cut 0 bases from V and 5 bases from J; bases unmatched to any gene: 10. This CDR3 comprises 18 residues. The CDR3 coding sequence is TGTGCCAGCAGTTTAGCGCTAATGTTCGGGACAGGGAATGAAAAACTGTTTTTT. Translated: CASSLALMFGTGNEKLFF.

The chain combines TRBV9 with TRBJ1-2; D unresolved. Per the germline V gene, CDR1 is SGDLS and CDR2 is YYNGEE. The CDR3 extends over 15 amino acids. The V end was cut by 4 bases, the J end by 4 bases, with 17 bases between. This CDR3 is CASSPNSGTTYGYTF. The CDR3 DNA reads as TGTGCCAGCAGCCCCAACTCGGGCACCACCTATGGCTACACCTTC.

This clonotype was counted a few times. The rearrangement links TRBV28 to TRBJ2-1, with TRBD1 matching 9 bases. V shed 6 bases and J 2 bases; nucleotides not matched to a gene: 5. CDR1 MDHEN and CDR2 SYDVKM come from the germline V gene. The CDR3 contains 15 residues. The chain's CDR3 is CASRITGGPYNEQFF. The CDR3 region has the DNA TGTGCCAGCAGAATAACAGGGGGCCCCTACAATGAGCAGTTCTTC.

The chain carries TRBV10-3 and TRBJ2-7; 8 bases agree with TRBD1. V gave up 11 bases and J gave up 1 base; unmatched junction bases: 13. Germline CDR1 reads ENHRY; CDR2 reads SYGVKD. The CDR3 is made up of 15 amino acids. CDR3 sequence reads: CAASYTQGVSYEQYF. CDR3 DNA sequence: TGTGCCGCGTCCTATACACAGGGGGTATCCTACGAGCAGTACTTC.

This chain connects TRBV10-3 to TRBJ2-5, with TRBD1 identical over 8 bases. This CDR3 region has 14 residues. Germline-derived CDR1 and CDR2 are ENHRY and SYGVKD. Trimming took 0 bases from V and 11 from J; bases not matched to a gene: 8. CDR3 residues: CAISESKQGGEQYF. DNA for the CDR3: TGTGCCATCAGTGAGTCAAAACAGGGGGGTGAGCAGTACTTC.

The genes are TRBV21-1 and TRBJ2-5; the table's D call, TRBD1, has no DNA check behind it. The DNA end is a closer match to TRBJ2-7, so the J assignment may be wrong. TRBV21-1 is flagged as a pseudogene. CDR3 length: 10 residues. CDR3 DNA: TGTGCCAGCACCCCCTACGAGCAGTACTTC. Amino acid sequence: CASTPYEQYF.